This T cell receptor (beta chain) was sequenced in a study of blood T cells in healthy people across ages. The V and J ends lost 3 bases and 5 bases, in that order; junction bases with no gene match: 3. Germline V gene data show CDR1 as KGHDR and CDR2 as SFDVKD. The CDR3 loop spans 16 amino acids. Whole-study results and caveats: Roughly linear age-related decline in beta diversity appeared, significant by age about 37.

This clonotype was detected only a few times. Its antigen is still unknown. Together with a sample-barcoded 5' primer, a J-beta primer mix was included in a second PCR lasting about 7 to 12 cycles. TCRdb re-called the 5' RACE reads through MiXCR, storing one row per CDR3 protein. This sample yields around 2 million distinct CDR3 sequences, of which approximately 40% are seen a single time; under 25% belongs to the top ten. This rearrangement joins TRBV24-1 to TRBJ2-5; 15 bases agree with TRBD2. The sequencing sample was made of blood. This clonotype was sampled from a human donor in good health. The CDR3 is CATSDPGLAGGETQYF. In nucleotides, the CDR3 is TGTGCCACCAGTGATCCTGGACTAGCGGGGGGGGAGACCCAGTACTTC.